The 8 T cell receptor beta chains presented below share a single source sample, sequenced in a study of T cell repertoires in cytomegalovirus infection. TCRdb passed the reads through MiXCR, listing each CDR3 protein once. This table holds about a million distinct CDR3 sequences, roughly 30% found once. What these receptors recognize is not known. This specimen consisted of cultured CD8+ T cells from PBMCs, obtained from culture after CMV antigen stimulation. The origin of the receptors is a human donor in good health (CMV status not recorded). Some clones in this sample may be carry-over from other donors' samples.

Concerning this clonotype itself: The junction departs from germline at one end; a sequencing error may be responsible. J is TRBJ1-6 and V is TRBV27; tentatively, D is TRBD1 (6 bases). The germline CDR1 and CDR2 sequences are MNHEY and SMNVEV (reference sequence). This CDR3 is 12 amino acids long. CDR3 loop: CASRGGNSTLHF. The CDR3, as DNA: TGTGCCAGCAGAGGGGGGAATTCAACCCTCCACTTT.

The CDR3: CASSYEAVYGYTF. CDR3 DNA: TGTGCCAGCAGTTACGAGGCGGTATATGGCTACACCTTC. The chain combines TRBV6-2 or TRBV6-3 with TRBJ1-2; no clear D. Deletions cut 2 bases from V and 5 bases from J, with 9 bases between. The CDR3 totals 13 residues. Per germline, CDR1 MNHEY and CDR2 SVGEGT.

This clonotype was found once. The chain links TRBV5-6 to TRBJ2-1; D ambiguous. Germline V CDR1 and CDR2: SGHDT, YYEEEE. V lost 0 bases, J lost 2 bases, and 15 bases lay in between. CDR3 size: 17 residues. The CDR3 DNA follows: TGTGCCAGCAGCTTGGAGATACGACCGGTGCCCTACAATGAGCAGTTCTTC. Protein sequence: CASSLEIRPVPYNEQFF. Full variable domain (missing parts from reference TRBV5-6 and TRBJ2-1): DAGVTQSPTHLIKTRGQQVTLRCSPKSGHDTVSWYQQALGQGPQFIFQYYEEEERQRGNFPDRFSGHQFPNYSSELNVNALLLGDSALYLCASSLEIRPVPYNEQFFGPGTRLTVL.

This clonotype was seen more than once but under ten times. The chain recombines TRBV7-9 with TRBJ1-2; no clear D gene. Germline V gene lookup returns CDR1 SEHNR and CDR2 FQNEAQ (reference sequence). The CDR3 is 14 amino acids. Trimming left V 3 bases short and J 0 bases short, with 8 bases between. CDR3 protein: CASSFPLANYGYTF. The CDR3 nucleotides are TGTGCCAGCAGCTTCCCCTTAGCTAACTATGGCTACACCTTC.

This clonotype was seen many times. The chain combines TRBV27 with TRBJ1-1; tentatively, D is TRBD1 (6 bases). Trimming took off 3 bases at V and 4 bases at J, with 9 bases between the two ends. Germline-derived CDR1 and CDR2 are MNHEY and SMNVEV (reference sequence). This CDR3 contains 13 residues. The DNA for the CDR3 is TGTGCCAGCAGTTTTGGGGGCAGCACTGAAGCTTTCTTT. Protein sequence: CASSFGGSTEAFF.

This clonotype was seen a handful of times. The gene calls are TRBV25-1 and TRBJ1-2, with a possible D match to TRBD1 (6 bases). This CDR3 is 13 amino acids long. The V gene lost 1 base and the J gene lost 7 bases, with 10 bases spanning the gap. In germline, CDR1 is MGHDK, CDR2 SYGVNS. The CDR3 DNA is TGTGCCAGCAGTGAATTGAGGGGGGGTGGCTACACCTTC. This sequence encodes CASSELRGGGYTF.

The rearrangement links TRBV10-3 to TRBJ2-1; the match to TRBD2 covers 8 bases. Germline lookup yields CDR1 ENHRY and CDR2 SYGVKD. V was pared by 6 bases and J by 5 bases, with 12 bases of the junction left unmatched. The length of the CDR3 is 16 residues. DNA of the CDR3: TGTGCCATCAGCGACAGGCCGGGGGGGCCCCACAATGAGCAGTTCTTC. This gives the protein CAISDRPGGPHNEQFF.

This clonotype was seen a handful of times. The gene calls are TRBV7-9 and TRBJ2-5, with TRBD2 matching over 8 bases. Germline loops: CDR1 SEHNR, CDR2 FQNEAQ (reference sequence). The CDR3 runs 16 residues. Trimming at V came to 2 bases and at J to 2 bases, leaving 7 bases not matched to a gene. The CDR3 here is CASSLLAGYSQETQYF. As DNA, the CDR3 is TGTGCCAGCAGCTTACTAGCGGGTTACTCTCAAGAGACCCAGTACTTC.